This T cell receptor beta chain derives from a study of CD8 T cells in Susac syndrome. Random hexamers were used to reverse transcribe 0.5 to 1 ug of RNA. TCRdb processed the immunoSEQ multiplex PCR reads anew with MiXCR; each CDR3 protein has one entry. The sample includes more than 100,000 distinct CDR3 sequences, around 86% seen only once; the top ten take around 0.51%. With 4 bases removed from V and 3 bases from J, the gap between germline ends came to 11 bases. CDR1 LNHDA and CDR2 SQIVND come from the germline V gene (reference sequence). The CDR3 loop spans 14 amino acids. The study sequenced TCR beta in blood CD8+ and CD4+ T cells. TEMRA cells were enriched by FACS, while CD8+ and CD4+ T cells were obtained through a negative isolation that was performed magnetically.

This chain joins TRBV19 and TRBJ2-3, with a tentative D call TRBD1 (5 bases). Sequenced input: CD8+ T cells from PBMCs. The receptor was derived from a human donor with multiple sclerosis. CDR3 sequence (DNA): TGTGCCAGTAGTAAGGGGTTTATGACAGATACGCAGTATTTT. This sequence encodes CASSKGFMTDTQYF.